The rows below give T cell receptor beta chains drawn from one sample of a study of blood T cell repertoires in COVID-19. Sequencing was performed with immunoSEQ multiplex PCR; in TCRdb, only in-frame clones are kept and a portion is missing. The sample records about 58,000 clones, roughly 90% being singletons. The sample taken for sequencing was peripheral blood. The receptors stem from a woman aged 55-69 years with active COVID-19. Each CDR3 is given with its conserved first and last residue. A D gene is named only where the DNA matches it firmly. Clone sizes are given selectively: once, few, many, or a class where the clone is expanded.

TRBD2,17,TRBV2,-,TRBJ2-4,CASTDLGLGGAKNIQYF,TGTGCCAGCACAGACCTAGGGTTGGGAGGGGCCAAAAACATTCAGTACTTC
TRBD1,15,TRBV11-1,once,TRBJ2-1,CASSSPGQGNHEQFF,TGTGCCAGCAGCTCCCCGGGACAGGGTAACCATGAGCAGTTCTTC
TRBD1,14,TRBV3-1/TRBV3-2,-,TRBJ1-1,CASSSRGRGTEAFF,TGTGCCAGCAGTTCCAGGGGGCGCGGCACTGAAGCTTTCTTT
-,16,TRBV6-4,-,TRBJ2-7,CASSVTGREGSYEQYF,TGTGCCAGCAGTGTAACAGGGAGGGAAGGCTCCTACGAGCAGTACTTC
TRBD1,14,TRBV19,once,TRBJ1-4,CASVHRGTNEKLFF,TGTGCCAGTGTTCACAGGGGGACTAATGAAAAACTGTTTTTT
TRBD1,13,TRBV7-3,-,TRBJ2-7,CASSPSGGGEQYF,TGTGCCAGCAGCCCATCAGGGGGTGGCGAGCAGTACTTC
TRBD1,18,TRBV5-1,-,TRBJ2-6,CASSLWTGGLTGANVLTF,TGCGCCAGCAGCTTGTGGACAGGGGGCTTAACTGGGGCCAACGTCCTGACTTTC
-,14,TRBV4-1,-,TRBJ1-6,CASSQDSGDSPLHF,TGCGCCAGCAGCCAAGATTCAGGGGATTCACCCCTCCACTTT
-,13,TRBV12-3/TRBV12-4,-,TRBJ1-6,CASSFSKVSPLHF,TGTGCCAGCAGTTTCTCTAAAGTATCACCCCTCCACTTT
-,14,TRBV6-5,-,TRBJ2-7,CASRPQGGPYEQYF,TGTGCCAGCAGGCCTCAGGGGGGTCCCTACGAGCAGTACTTC
TRBD1,14,TRBV7-3,-,TRBJ1-4,CASSLTDRAKELFF,TGTGCCAGCAGCCTCACAGACAGGGCCAAAGAACTGTTTTTT
-,14,TRBV4-3,-,TRBJ1-6,CASSQGRYNSPLHF,TGCGCCAGCAGCCAGGGCCGTTATAATTCACCCCTCCACTTT
TRBD1,15,TRBV19,-,TRBJ2-4,CASSIEDRVWNIQYF,TGTGCCAGTAGTATAGAAGACAGGGTATGGAACATTCAGTACTTC
TRBD1,15,TRBV6-5,-,TRBJ2-1,CASRKPGQDYNEQFF,TGTGCCAGTAGAAAACCGGGACAGGATTACAATGAGCAGTTCTTC
-,16,TRBV27,-,TRBJ2-7,CASSLLFLGGPYEQYF,TGTGCCAGCAGTTTATTATTCCTTGGCGGCCCCTACGAGCAGTACTTC
-,13,TRBV11-3,-,TRBJ1-6,CASSLERGSPLHF,TGTGCCAGCAGCTTAGAGCGGGGTTCACCCCTCCACTTT
TRBD1,15,TRBV18,-,TRBJ1-2,CASSPTDFTGVGYTF,TGTGCCAGCTCACCGACGGATTTTACAGGGGTTGGCTACACCTTC
-,13,TRBV6-2/TRBV6-3,-,TRBJ2-7,CASSLDSRGEQYF,TGTGCCAGCAGTTTGGACAGCCGTGGCGAGCAGTACTTC
-,16,TRBV5-8,-,TRBJ1-5,CASSPGGSTAHQPQHF,TGTGCCAGCAGCCCGGGTGGGTCCACCGCCCATCAGCCCCAGCATTTT
TRBD2,15,TRBV10-1,-,TRBJ2-7,CASSDRLAGSPEQYF,TGCGCCAGCAGTGACAGACTAGCGGGGTCCCCCGAGCAGTACTTC
-,13,TRBV9,-,TRBJ2-5,CASSRQSLETQYF,TGTGCCAGCAGCCGACAAAGTCTGGAGACCCAGTACTTC
-,13,TRBV2,-,TRBJ2-7,CASSVRGDSEQYF,TGTGCCAGCAGTGTGCGAGGGGACTCCGAGCAGTACTTC
TRBD1,19,TRBV6-1,-,TRBJ1-4,CASSGPPGQLSSTNEKLFF,TGTGCCAGCAGTGGCCCCCCGGGACAGCTATCTTCAACTAATGAAAAACTGTTTTTT
-,15,TRBV19,-,TRBJ2-5,CASRSRGRGVETQYF,TGTGCCAGTAGGAGCCGGGGCAGGGGTGTTGAGACCCAGTACTTC
TRBD1,13,TRBV2,-,TRBJ1-2,CASWTGRSYGYTF,TGTGCCAGCTGGACAGGTCGGTCCTATGGCTACACCTTC
-,17,TRBV3-1/TRBV3-2,-,TRBJ2-5,CASSQDGGGPFQETQYF,TGTGCCAGCAGCCAAGATGGGGGGGGGCCCTTCCAAGAGACCCAGTACTTC
TRBD2,16,TRBV5-1,-,TRBJ2-1,CASSFPTSGGAGEQFF,TGCGCCAGCAGCTTTCCCACTAGCGGGGGGGCCGGCGAGCAGTTCTTC
TRBD1,19,TRBV5-4,-,TRBJ1-1,CASSLGGTGSSIRAAEAFF,TGTGCCAGCAGCTTGGGTGGGACAGGGTCTAGTATTCGGGCCGCTGAAGCTTTCTTT
-,16,TRBV7-2,-,TRBJ2-7,CASSLAGKIRNYEQYF,TGTGCCAGCAGCTTAGCGGGCAAGATTAGAAATTACGAGCAGTACTTC
-,14,TRBV10-3,-,TRBJ2-2,CAISESGTTGELFF,TGTGCCATCAGTGAGTCTGGGACTACCGGGGAGCTGTTTTTT
-,14,TRBV7-7,-,TRBJ2-2,CASSVDRITGELFF,TGTGCCAGCAGTGTCGACAGGATCACCGGGGAGCTGTTTTTT
TRBD1,16,TRBV15,once,TRBJ1-2,CATSSHGQGATYGYTF,TGTGCCACCAGCAGCCACGGACAGGGGGCGACCTATGGCTACACCTTC
-,17,TRBV11-2,-,TRBJ1-1,CASSSIARRGKNTEAFF,TGTGCCAGCAGCTCCATAGCCCGACGGGGAAAGAACACTGAAGCTTTCTTT
TRBD1,16,TRBV7-8,few,TRBJ1-2,CASSLGGQRSFYGYTF,TGTGCCAGCAGCTTAGGGGGACAGAGAAGCTTCTATGGCTACACCTTC
TRBD2,15,TRBV7-9,-,TRBJ2-1,CASSLASVAGNEQFF,TGTGCCAGCAGCTTAGCGTCGGTAGCGGGCAATGAGCAGTTCTTC
-,15,TRBV6-1,-,TRBJ1-1,CASSEPDTGTPEAFF,TGTGCCAGCAGTGAACCGGACACAGGTACCCCTGAAGCTTTCTTT
TRBD1,12,TRBV18,-,TRBJ1-2,CASSPDRDGYTF,TGTGCCAGCTCACCCGACAGGGATGGCTACACCTTC
-,14,TRBV5-1,-,TRBJ1-1,CASSFPGKNTEAFF,TGCGCCAGCAGCTTCCCAGGGAAGAACACTGAAGCTTTCTTT
TRBD2,14,TRBV3-1/TRBV3-2,-,TRBJ2-7,CASSLSGGKGEQYF,TGTGCCAGCAGCCTTAGCGGGGGTAAGGGCGAGCAGTACTTC
-,14,TRBV15,-,TRBJ1-1,CATSRVLGGPEAFF,TGTGCCACCAGCAGAGTCCTGGGGGGACCTGAAGCTTTCTTT
TRBD2,16,TRBV5-1,-,TRBJ2-2,CASKATSGGNTGELFF,TGCGCCAGCAAGGCTACTAGCGGGGGGAACACCGGGGAGCTGTTTTTT
TRBD1,15,TRBV2,-,TRBJ1-2,CASDRAPTGAYGYTF,TGTGCCAGCGATAGGGCCCCGACAGGGGCCTATGGCTACACCTTC
-,14,TRBV3-1/TRBV3-2,-,TRBJ1-5,CASALGHSNQPQHF,TGTGCCAGCGCCTTAGGACATAGCAATCAGCCCCAGCATTTT
-,12,TRBV6-5,-,TRBJ1-2,CASNRPGDGYTF,TGTGCCAGCAATCGGCCAGGGGATGGCTACACCTTC
TRBD1,13,TRBV24-1,-,TRBJ2-5,CATGTANQETQYF,TGTGCCACCGGGACAGCGAACCAAGAGACCCAGTACTTC
TRBD1,12,TRBV5-6,-,TRBJ1-2,CASNQGARGYTF,TGTGCCAGCAACCAGGGGGCGAGGGGCTACACCTTC
-,15,TRBV10-3,-,TRBJ2-5,CAISGGGARMETQYF,TGTGCCATCAGTGGTGGAGGGGCGCGGATGGAGACCCAGTACTTC
TRBD2,15,TRBV6-5,once,TRBJ2-7,CASSRLAGETYEQYF,TGTGCCAGCAGCCGTCTAGCGGGGGAAACCTACGAGCAGTACTTC
TRBD1,13,TRBV25-1,-,TRBJ1-2,CASSLTGDYGYTF,TGTGCCAGCAGCCTAACAGGGGACTATGGCTACACCTTC
-,16,TRBV3-1/TRBV3-2,-,TRBJ2-7,CASSQRGAGLSYEQYF,TGTGCCAGCAGCCAAAGGGGAGCGGGCCTCTCCTACGAGCAGTACTTC